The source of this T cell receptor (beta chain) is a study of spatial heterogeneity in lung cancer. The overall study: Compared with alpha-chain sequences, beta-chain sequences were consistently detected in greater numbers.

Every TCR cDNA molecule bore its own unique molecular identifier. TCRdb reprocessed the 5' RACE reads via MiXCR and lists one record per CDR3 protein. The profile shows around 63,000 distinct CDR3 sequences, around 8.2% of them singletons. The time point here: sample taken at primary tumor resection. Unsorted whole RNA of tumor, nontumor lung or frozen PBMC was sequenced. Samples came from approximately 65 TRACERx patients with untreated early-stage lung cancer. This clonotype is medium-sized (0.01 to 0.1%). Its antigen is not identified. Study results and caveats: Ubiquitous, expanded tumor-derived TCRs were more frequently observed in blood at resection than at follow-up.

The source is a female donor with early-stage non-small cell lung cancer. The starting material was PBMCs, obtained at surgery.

The CDR3 sequence is CASSFGAVLTDTQYF. As DNA, the CDR3 is TGTGCCAGCAGTTTCGGAGCGGTGCTCACAGATACGCAGTATTTT. The chain carries TRBV28 and TRBJ2-3; possible D gene TRBD2, 5 bases. V shed 3 bases and J shed 2 bases, with 12 bases lying between them. Germline values: CDR1 MDHEN, CDR2 SYDVKM. The CDR3 runs 15 residues.